Below are 17 T cell receptor beta chains sequenced from a single sample in a study of T cells in Graves' hyperthyroidism and ophthalmopathy. Amplified regions were TCR beta CDR3 sequences from RNA transcripts. HTBI primers were employed in a first-round RT-PCR of the TCR CDR3. MiXCR, run by TCRdb on the multiplex PCR reads, gives a single entry per CDR3 protein. This sample has about 400,000 distinct CDR3 sequences, with 15% found just once. Sequenced material: blood. Receptor source: a woman younger than 45 with Graves' hyperthyroidism.

The chain links TRBV29-1 to TRBJ1-1; D unclear. This CDR3 is 16 amino acids long. V was trimmed by 3 bases and J by 3 bases, leaving 20 bases between them. Germline V lookup: CDR1 SQVTM, CDR2 ANQGSEA. CDR3 sequence (DNA): TGCAGCGTTGAGATCGGGCCCTTGTCTCGGGACACTGAAGCTTTCTTT. It translates to CSVEIGPLSRDTEAFF.

This clonotype was seen at least ten times. CDR3 in amino acids: CASSEDWSGEQYF. The DNA for the CDR3 is TGTGCCAGCAGTGAAGACTGGTCCGGGGAGCAGTACTTC. The chain links TRBV6-1 to TRBJ2-7; D is undetermined. CDR1 and CDR2 from the germline V gene are MNHNS and SASEGT. Trimming pared 1 base from V and 7 bases from J, leaving 11 bases between. The CDR3 length is 13 residues.

This clonotype was seen ten or more times. The rearrangement joins TRBV6-1 to TRBJ2-6; D not resolved. Germline V CDR1 and CDR2: MNHNS, SASEGT. The CDR3 length is 12 residues. Trimming cost V 10 bases and J 4 bases, with 8 bases left between them. CDR3 bases: TGTGCCACCCTAATCGGGGCCAACGTCCTGACTTTC. Its translation is CATLIGANVLTF.

The genes are TRBV11-2 and TRBJ2-3; tentatively, D is TRBD1 or TRBD2 (5 bases each). The CDR3 loop spans 16 amino acids. V lost 3 bases to trimming and J lost 2 bases, with 15 bases between them. CDR1 and CDR2 from the germline V gene are SGHAT and FQNNGV. CDR3 protein: CASSLAGTAHTDTQYF. The CDR3 coding sequence is TGTGCCAGCAGCTTGGCTGGGACGGCCCACACAGATACGCAGTATTTT.

This clonotype was seen more than once but under ten times. The CDR3 here is CASRGLGSGANVLTF. In nucleotides, the CDR3 is TGTGCCAGCAGGGGACTGGGCTCTGGGGCCAACGTCCTGACTTTC. The rearrangement uses TRBV28 and TRBJ2-6; D is possibly TRBD2 (6 bases). The V gene lost 6 bases and the J gene lost 0 bases, with 9 bases spanning the gap. Germline-derived CDR1 and CDR2 are MDHEN and SYDVKM. The CDR3 covers 15 residues.

The CDR3 nucleotides are TGTGCCACCAGTGATGGAGGGGTGAACACCGGGGAGCTGTTTTTT. Amino acids: CATSDGGVNTGELFF. The rearrangement uses TRBV24-1 and TRBJ2-2, with D possibly matching TRBD2 (6 bases). CDR3 size: 15 residues. V shed 3 bases and J shed 1 base, with 8 bases lying between them. Germline CDR1 and CDR2: KGHDR and SFDVKD.

At least ten counts were recorded for this clonotype. This chain connects TRBV20-1 to TRBJ2-3; 7 nucleotides agree with TRBD2. The CDR3 contains 15 residues. Per the germline V gene, CDR1 is DFQATT and CDR2 is SNEGSKA (reference sequence). V lost 2 bases and J lost 2; bases outside the gene matches: 7. CDR3 amino acids: CSARPLAEYTDTQYF. Written as DNA, the CDR3 is TGCAGTGCTAGACCCCTAGCGGAGTACACAGATACGCAGTATTTT.

V is TRBV25-1 and J is TRBJ1-6; 7 bases agree with TRBD1. Germline V gene lookup returns CDR1 MGHDK and CDR2 SYGVNS. The CDR3 is made up of 14 amino acids. J gave up 7 bases and V 6 bases, and 6 bases lay outside the gene matches. The CDR3 DNA reads TGTGCCAGCAGCGAAGGGACAGTCAATTCACCCCTCCACTTT. Translating gives CASSEGTVNSPLHF. The whole variable domain, filled in from reference TRBV25-1 and TRBJ1-6, reads EADIYQTPRYLVIGTGKKITLECSQTMGHDKMYWYQQDPGMELHLIHYSYGVNSTEKGDLSSESTVSRIRTEHFPLTLESARPSHTSQYLCASSEGTVNSPLHFGNGTRLTVT.

In regard to this clonotype: Just one base apart from a much larger clone, this may be a read error. The V and J genes are TRBV7-9 and TRBJ2-2; 11 nucleotides agree with TRBD1. V lost 8 bases to trimming and J lost 3 bases; unmatched junction nucleotides: 8. Germline CDR1 and CDR2: SEHNR and FQNEAQ (reference sequence). There are 16 residues in the CDR3. CDR3 DNA sequence: TGTGCCAGCTTCCGGACAGGGGGCTCGGACACCGGGGAGCTGTTTTTT. Translating gives CASFRTGGSDTGELFF.

The V and J genes are TRBV2 and TRBJ1-6; D possibly corresponds to TRBD1 (5 bases). This CDR3 has 14 amino acids. V was cut by 9 bases and J by 2 bases, with 11 bases left in between. Germline lookup yields CDR1 SNHLY and CDR2 FYNNEI. CDR3 residues: CASTREPYNSPLHF. The CDR3 DNA is TGTGCCAGTACCAGGGAACCCTATAATTCACCCCTCCACTTT.

This clonotype was picked up many times. The chain has TRBV5-1 and TRBJ2-1, with 11 bases identical to TRBD1. The V gene's germline CDR1 is SGHRS and CDR2 YFSETQ. The CDR3 contains 15 residues. V trimming: 0 bases; J trimming: 5 bases; junction bases outside the gene matches: 1. CDR3 sequence reads: CASSLGTGGHNEQFF. The CDR3 DNA follows: TGCGCCAGCAGCTTGGGGACAGGGGGCCACAATGAGCAGTTCTTC.

This clonotype was seen ten or more times. CDR3 sequence: CAWSVLAGGYEQYF. CDR3 in DNA: TGTGCCTGGAGTGTTCTAGCGGGAGGCTACGAGCAGTACTTC. This sequence joins TRBV30 and TRBJ2-7, with 11 positions matching TRBD2. Germline V CDR1 and CDR2: GTSNPN, SVGIG (reference sequence). CDR3 size: 14 residues. Unmatched junction bases numbered 1, after V lost 0 bases and J lost 3 bases.

This clonotype was counted many times. The J gene is TRBJ2-1, the V gene TRBV4-2, with a tentative D call TRBD2 (6 bases). This CDR3 spans 17 amino acids. Trimming removed 1 base at V and 0 bases at J, with 13 bases between. Germline CDR1 and CDR2: LGHNA and YNFKEQ. The CDR3, as DNA: TGTGCCAGCAGCCAAGCGTCAGCGGGTAGCTCCTACAATGAGCAGTTCTTC. This gives the protein CASSQASAGSSYNEQFF.

CDR3 nucleotides: TGCAGCGTTGTGTGGGGGTTGGGACTAGCGGGAGGGCCGGTGACAGATACGCAGTATTTT. Its protein is CSVVWGLGLAGGPVTDTQYF. The V gene is TRBV29-1, the J gene TRBJ2-3; 16 bases agree with TRBD2. The germline V gene has CDR1 SQVTM and CDR2 ANQGSEA. Trimming cost V 4 bases and J 3 bases; bases outside gene matches: 16. The CDR3 is made up of 20 amino acids.

The chain links TRBV24-1 to TRBJ2-1; the D is unclear. CDR1 KGHDR and CDR2 SFDVKD come from the germline V gene. V lost 3 bases and J 7 bases, leaving 6 bases between the germline ends. This CDR3 comprises 12 residues. CDR3: CATSDIRNEQFF. CDR3 bases: TGTGCCACCAGTGATATAAGGAATGAGCAGTTCTTC.

This clonotype was counted ten times or more. V and J are TRBV9 and TRBJ1-2; unclear D gene. There are 15 residues in the CDR3. Trimming cost V 3 bases and J 0 bases, with 12 bases left between them. Germline-derived CDR1 and CDR2 are SGDLS and YYNGEE. CDR3 sequence reads: CASSATDLANYGYTF. CDR3 nucleotides: TGTGCCAGCAGCGCCACGGATTTAGCTAACTATGGCTACACCTTC.

This clonotype was detected a few times. The rearrangement uses TRBV19 and TRBJ1-1, with D possibly matching TRBD1 (6 bases). The germline gives CDR1 LNHDA, CDR2 SQIVND (reference sequence). Trimming removed 2 bases from V and 8 bases from J, with 12 bases in between. The CDR3 extends over 13 amino acids. The CDR3 here is CASSIRDTGEAFF. The CDR3 DNA sequence: TGTGCCAGTAGTATAAGGGACACGGGGGAAGCTTTCTTT.